The 2 T cell receptor beta chains presented below share a single source sample, sequenced in a study of T cells in Graves' hyperthyroidism and ophthalmopathy. The source material, RNA transcripts, was used to amplify TCR beta CDR3 regions. First-round RT-PCR targeting the TCR CDR3 was performed with the HTBI primer set. In TCRdb, the multiplex PCR reads were re-called with MiXCR into one record per CDR3 protein. The sample carries fewer than 350,000 distinct CDR3 sequences, about 18% recorded once. Specimen: blood. These receptors all come from a woman in her forties or fifties with Graves' hyperthyroidism.

J is TRBJ2-1 and V is TRBV20-1, with 8 bases that match TRBD2. With 3 bases clipped from V and 6 bases from J, the junction kept 10 bases outside the gene matches. Germline CDR1 and CDR2: DFQATT and SNEGSKA (reference sequence). There are 15 residues in the CDR3. The CDR3 protein is CSASRSGGRSNEQFF. The CDR3 DNA sequence: TGCAGTGCTAGTCGCTCGGGGGGGAGATCCAATGAGCAGTTCTTC.

This clonotype has at least ten counts. The V call is TRBV20-1, the J call TRBJ2-4; D unclear. CDR1 is DFQATT, CDR2 SNEGSKA, per germline (reference sequence). V gave up 6 bases and J gave up 8 bases, with 14 bases separating them. This CDR3 has 12 amino acids. CDR3 in DNA: TGCAGTGCCCCGGACGAGAGGTACATTCAGTACTTC. This codes for CSAPDERYIQYF.